These 25 T cell receptor beta chains came from one sample sequenced in a study of identical twins. TCRdb itself ran the 5' RACE reads through MiXCR, one entry per CDR3 protein. The sample has under 250,000 distinct CDR3 sequences; around 7.6% are singletons. These sequences were also reported in another study, on yellow fever vaccine responses in identical twins.

Sequencing was done on a sample of CD8+ T cells sorted from blood. These receptors all come from a woman aged 18-29 years in good health.

This clonotype was counted many times. The CDR3 DNA is TGTGCCAGCAGCGACCTATCGGACGGGGAGCTGTTTTTT. Translating gives CASSDLSDGELFF. The chain has TRBV11-2 and TRBJ2-2; D not resolved. Trimming cost V 5 bases and J 7 bases, with 11 bases left between them. The CDR3 covers 13 residues. Germline CDR1 reads SGHAT; CDR2 reads FQNNGV. Using reference TRBV11-2 and TRBJ2-2 for the parts outside the CDR3, the full variable domain is EAGVAQSPRYKIIEKRQSVAFWCNPISGHATLYWYQQILGQGPKLLIQFQNNGVVDDSQLPKDRFSAERLKGVDSTLKIQPAKLEDSAVYLCASSDLSDGELFFGEGSRLTVL.

The chain uses TRBV20-1 and TRBJ2-1; a possible D gene is TRBD1 (6 bases). The germline CDR1 and CDR2 sequences are DFQATT and SNEGSKA (reference sequence). This CDR3 has 16 residues. V gave up 6 bases and J gave up 6 bases, with 24 bases separating them. CDR3 coding DNA: TGCAGTGCCCCCAGGTGGGACACCTTATCGGTCAATGAGCAGTTCTTC. Its translation: CSAPRWDTLSVNEQFF.

This clonotype has a count of ten or more. This rearrangement joins TRBV6-5 to TRBJ1-2; 7 bases align to TRBD1. The V and J ends lost 2 bases and 8 bases, in that order; junction bases with no gene match: 5. The CDR3 runs to 13 residues. Germline V CDR1 and CDR2: MNHEY, SVGAGI. This chain's CDR3 is CASSYRQGSGYTF. CDR3 bases: TGTGCCAGCAGTTACCGACAGGGTTCCGGCTACACCTTC.

This clonotype was counted ten times or more. The V gene is TRBV29-1, the J gene TRBJ2-1; D is possibly TRBD2 (6 bases). The CDR3 totals 16 residues. In germline, CDR1 is SQVTM, CDR2 ANQGSEA. V shed 1 base and J shed 0 bases, with 13 bases lying between them. The CDR3 coding sequence is TGCAGCGTTGAAGGGCTAGCGTTGAGCTCCTACAATGAGCAGTTCTTC. Translated: CSVEGLALSSYNEQFF.

This clonotype appeared many times. This chain links TRBV9 with TRBJ2-2; 9 positions match TRBD1. CDR1 and CDR2 from the germline V gene are SGDLS and YYNGEE. The junction had 7 bases not matched to a gene; V was cut back by 1 base and J by 3 bases. This CDR3 has 17 amino acids. The CDR3, as DNA: TGTGCCAGCAGCGTACCCCGGGACAGGGCCCACACCGGGGAGCTGTTTTTT. Encoded protein: CASSVPRDRAHTGELFF.

This clonotype was recorded many times. The chain links TRBV5-1 to TRBJ2-5; maybe TRBD2 (5 bases). The CDR3 extends over 15 amino acids. CDR1 is SGHRS and CDR2 is YFSETQ in the germline V gene. With 0 bases removed from V and 5 bases from J, the gap between germline ends came to 14 bases. The CDR3 region is CASSLAPGMGETQYF. The CDR3 DNA sequence: TGCGCCAGCAGCTTGGCCCCGGGGATGGGGGAGACCCAGTACTTC. The full variable domain, in which reference TRBV5-1 and TRBJ2-5 provide the parts outside the CDR3, is KAGVTQTPRYLIKTRGQQVTLSCSPISGHRSVSWYQQTPGQGLQFLFEYFSETQRNKGNFPGRFSGRQFSNSRSEMNVSTLELGDSALYLCASSLAPGMGETQYFGPGTRLLVL.

There are a few counts of this clonotype. This sequence joins TRBV10-3 and TRBJ2-1; 10 bases are a match to TRBD2. The V segment lost 2 bases and the J segment 10 bases; nucleotides outside the gene matches: 8. The germline V gene has CDR1 ENHRY and CDR2 SYGVKD. This CDR3 contains 15 residues. CDR3 coding DNA: TGTGCCATCAGTGAGAGTAGCGGGGGGCCGGACGAGCAGTTCTTC. Its protein is CAISESSGGPDEQFF.

This clonotype has ten or more counts. The chain is built from TRBV7-9 and TRBJ2-1; 10 bases fit TRBD2. Germline CDR1 is SEHNR and CDR2 is FQNEAQ (reference sequence). The CDR3 has 16 amino acids. V shed 1 base, J shed 2 bases, and the junction held 2 bases outside the gene matches. CDR3: CASSLGGTSAYNEQFF. Here the CDR3 DNA reads TGTGCCAGCAGCTTAGGAGGGACTAGCGCCTACAATGAGCAGTTCTTC.

In this sample, this clonotype turned up many times. The gene calls are TRBV7-9 and TRBJ2-7; 8 bases agree with TRBD1. Germline trimming cut 5 bases from V and 5 bases from J; bases unmatched to any gene: 11. The CDR3 extends over 15 amino acids. CDR1 is SEHNR, CDR2 FQNEAQ, per germline (reference sequence). The CDR3 region is CASSGTGTGDNEQYF. CDR3 coding DNA: TGTGCCAGCAGCGGGACCGGGACAGGAGACAACGAGCAGTACTTC.

In this sample, this clonotype turned up a few times. The chain links TRBV16 to TRBJ1-2; 7 nucleotides match TRBD1. CDR3 size: 16 residues. With 2 bases clipped from V and 4 bases from J, the junction kept 10 bases outside the gene matches. Germline V CDR1 and CDR2: KGHSY, FQNENV. The CDR3 loop is CASSQLEGARPYGYTF. CDR3 nucleotides: TGTGCCAGCAGCCAACTTGAGGGGGCGCGCCCCTATGGCTACACCTTC.

The chain combines TRBV27 with TRBJ2-1, with 8 bases aligning to TRBD1. Unmatched junction bases numbered 9, after V lost 5 bases and J lost 6 bases. The CDR3 is 15 residues long. In germline, CDR1 is MNHEY, CDR2 SMNVEV (reference sequence). The CDR3, as DNA: TGTGCCAGCAGTGTAGACAGGGGAGAGAGCAATGAGCAGTTCTTC. This sequence encodes CASSVDRGESNEQFF.

The rearrangement joins TRBV6-4 to TRBJ2-2, with a tentative D call TRBD1 (6 bases). The V gene's germline CDR1 is MRHNA and CDR2 SNTAGT. V was clipped by 3 bases and J by 3 bases, with 11 bases between them. This CDR3 comprises 15 residues. The CDR3 protein is CASSERGGDTGELFF. The CDR3 coding sequence is TGTGCCAGCAGTGAAAGAGGGGGAGACACCGGGGAGCTGTTTTTT.

This clonotype showed up many times. This sequence joins TRBV24-1 and TRBJ2-3, with a possible D match to TRBD1 (6 bases). V lost 5 bases to trimming and J lost 0 bases, with 11 bases between them. The CDR3 has 15 residues. CDR1 KGHDR and CDR2 SFDVKD come from the germline V gene. The CDR3 loop reads CATSVGASSTDTQYF. DNA of the CDR3: TGTGCCACCAGTGTGGGGGCCTCTAGCACAGATACGCAGTATTTT.

This clonotype was recorded many times. The chain combines TRBV20-1 with TRBJ2-7; D perhaps matches TRBD1 (6 bases). The CDR3 is 14 residues long. Germline values: CDR1 DFQATT, CDR2 SNEGSKA (reference sequence). The V end was cut by 4 bases, the J end by 0 bases, with 13 bases between. CDR3 sequence: CSATRGVSSYEQYF. The DNA for the CDR3 is TGCAGTGCTACCAGGGGCGTAAGCTCCTACGAGCAGTACTTC.

Only a few counts were recorded for this clonotype. V is TRBV9 and J is TRBJ1-2, with D perhaps matching TRBD1 (6 bases). Trimming took 2 bases from V and 0 from J, leaving 8 bases between them. Germline V gives CDR1 SGDLS, CDR2 YYNGEE. The CDR3 sequence is 14 residues long. The CDR3 region has the DNA TGTGCCAGCAGCGTGGACAGCTCTAACTATGGCTACACCTTC. Its protein is CASSVDSSNYGYTF. The variable domain in full, with the rest retrieved from reference TRBV9 and TRBJ1-2, is DSGVTQTPKHLITATGQRVTLRCSPRSGDLSVYWYQQSLDQGLQFLIQYYNGEERAKGNILERFSAQQFPDLHSELNLSSLELGDSALYFCASSVDSSNYGYTFGSGTRLTVV.

A remark on this clonotype: A much larger clone differs by one base, so this may be a read error. The chain carries TRBV29-1 and TRBJ1-1; D is unresolved. Germline CDR1 and CDR2: SQVTM and ANQGSEA. CDR3 length: 13 residues. The V gene lost 8 bases and the J gene lost 0 bases, with 13 bases spanning the gap. The CDR3 protein is CSLVTTMNTEAFF. The CDR3 bases are TGCAGCCTGGTGACAACCATGAACACTGAAGCTTTCTTT.

The V call is TRBV9, the J call TRBJ2-5, with D perhaps matching TRBD1 (6 bases). Germline V gives CDR1 SGDLS, CDR2 YYNGEE. The V gene lost 4 bases and the J gene lost 5 bases, with 15 bases spanning the gap. The CDR3 runs 14 residues. The CDR3 sequence is CASSPGQGFETQYF. The CDR3 coding sequence is TGTGCCAGCAGCCCCGGTCAGGGGTTCGAGACCCAGTACTTC.

This clonotype was seen a few times. This chain joins TRBV20-1 and TRBJ2-3, with 11 bases that match TRBD2. The CDR3 sequence is 17 residues long. V was pared by 6 bases and J by 3 bases, with 14 bases of the junction left unmatched. Germline V gene sequence: CDR1 DFQATT, CDR2 SNEGSKA (reference sequence). In nucleotides, the CDR3 is TGCAGTGCCGACCCTTATCTGACTAGCGGGGAGACAGATACGCAGTATTTT. This encodes CSADPYLTSGETDTQYF.

This clonotype has a count of ten or more. This chain uses TRBV6-5 with TRBJ2-2; tentative D call: TRBD1 (6 bases). Trimming shortened V by 1 base and J by 0 bases, and 9 bases separated the two germline ends. Germline CDR1 reads MNHEY; CDR2 reads SVGAGI. The CDR3 spans 16 residues. Written as DNA, the CDR3 is TGTGCCAGCAGTTACTTTGGGGGCGCGAACACCGGGGAGCTGTTTTTT. Protein: CASSYFGGANTGELFF.

This clonotype occurred a few times. The chain is built from TRBV6-1 and TRBJ2-3; no clear D gene. Germline V gene sequence: CDR1 MNHNS, CDR2 SASEGT. V was trimmed by 2 bases and J by 3 bases, leaving 15 bases between them. CDR3 length equals 16 residues. The CDR3 spells CASSEYAQAPTDTQYF. The CDR3 bases are TGTGCCAGCAGTGAATACGCGCAGGCACCTACAGATACGCAGTATTTT.

The J gene is TRBJ2-5, the V gene TRBV4-1, with no clear D. Trimming left V 0 bases short and J 5 bases short, with 10 bases between. CDR1 is MGHRA, CDR2 YSYEKL, per germline. The length of the CDR3 is 14 residues. Here the CDR3 DNA reads TGCGCCAGCAGCCAAGATGTGGTTTTCGAGACCCAGTACTTC. Translated, it gives CASSQDVVFETQYF.

This rearrangement joins TRBV19 to TRBJ2-1, with D perhaps TRBD2 (5 bases). The germline gives CDR1 LNHDA, CDR2 SQIVND (reference sequence). The CDR3 totals 14 residues. V lost 3 bases and J 2 bases, leaving 8 bases between the germline ends. The CDR3 coding sequence is TGTGCCAGTAGTATTGAGGGAACCTACAATGAGCAGTTCTTC. Amino acids: CASSIEGTYNEQFF.

As concerns this clonotype: Just one base apart from a much larger clone, this may be a read error. V and J are TRBV9 and TRBJ2-2; 7 positions agree with TRBD1. The germline gives CDR1 SGDLS, CDR2 YYNGEE. This CDR3 contains 15 residues. J lost 4 bases, V lost 6 bases, and 9 bases had no gene match. DNA for the CDR3: TGTGCCAGCAACCCTAGACAGGGCCTCACCGGGGAGCTGTTTTTT. It encodes CASNPRQGLTGELFF.

This clonotype was found many times. The chain carries TRBV12-3 or TRBV12-4 and TRBJ2-7, with D unresolved. Trimming took 5 bases from V and 3 from J, leaving 8 bases between them. This CDR3 region has 12 residues. CDR3 residues: CASSPDVYEQYF. Written as DNA, the CDR3 is TGTGCCAGCAGTCCCGACGTCTACGAGCAGTACTTC.

This clonotype came up a few times. The rearrangement uses TRBV6-1 and TRBJ1-5; 7 nucleotides align to TRBD1. V trimming: 7 bases; J trimming: 3 bases; junction bases outside the gene matches: 9. Germline V gene sequence: CDR1 MNHNS, CDR2 SASEGT. The CDR3 runs to 15 residues. The DNA for the CDR3 is TGTGCCAGCAACAACGGACAGGAACTCAATCAGCCCCAGCATTTT. Amino acid sequence: CASNNGQELNQPQHF.